This T cell receptor (beta chain) emerged from a study of cytomegalovirus exposure and HLA in healthy donors. For the study at large: In a previous analysis, around 120 million unique TCR beta sequences were found from 150 million to 200 million T cells. Findings and limits, study-wide: The authors assumed roughly uniform sequencing depth across donors for presence/absence analyses.

The CDR3 is 15 residues long. With 2 bases clipped from V and 0 bases from J, the junction kept 3 bases outside the gene matches. Per the germline V gene, CDR1 is SGHDT and CDR2 is YYEEEE. Concerning this clone itself: Its antigen is not known.

This PCR relied on a set of 60 Vbeta primers and 13 Jbeta primers. Clones were sequenced by immunoSEQ multiplex PCR, and TCRdb holds only the in-frame ones, with some missing. Here the sample spans some 71,000 clones, around 70% being singletons. J is TRBJ1-1 and V is TRBV5-6, with TRBD1 identical over 8 bases. The receptor was isolated from a woman aged 50 to 65 in good health and CMV-seropositive. What was sequenced was PBMCs. The CDR3 coding sequence is TGTGCCAGCAGCTTAGGACAGGGAATGAACACTGAAGCTTTCTTT. Protein product: CASSLGQGMNTEAFF. The full variable domain, in which reference TRBV5-6 and TRBJ1-1 provide the parts outside the CDR3, is DAGVTQSPTHLIKTRGQQVTLRCSPKSGHDTVSWYQQALGQGPQFIFQYYEEEERQRGNFPDRFSGHQFPNYSSELNVNALLLGDSALYLCASSLGQGMNTEAFFGQGTRLTVV.